This TCR beta chain was identified during a study of OX40 agonist ivuxolimab in advanced cancers. Worth noting for this clone: Its cognate antigen is unknown.

V shed 3 bases and J shed 8 bases, with 10 bases lying between them. The germline V gene has CDR1 SGHAT and CDR2 FQNNGV. The CDR3 totals 13 residues. Study conclusions and caveats: CD8+ T cells averaged more expanded clones than CD4+.

Assay: immunoSEQ multiplex PCR; the TCRdb copy retains only in-frame clones and omits some. The sample comprises under 25,000 clones, around 86% of which are singletons, and just over 20% rests with the top ten. This specimen was CD4+ or CD8+ T cells sorted from blood, taken in a trial of the OX40 agonist ivuxolimab. This TCR was recovered from an adult with an advanced solid tumor such as melanoma, head and neck, liver or kidney cancer. The rearrangement joins TRBV11-2 to TRBJ1-4; no clear D. The CDR3 bases are TGTGCCAGCAGCTTGACCGACGGAGAAAAACTGTTTTTT. Its protein is CASSLTDGEKLFF.